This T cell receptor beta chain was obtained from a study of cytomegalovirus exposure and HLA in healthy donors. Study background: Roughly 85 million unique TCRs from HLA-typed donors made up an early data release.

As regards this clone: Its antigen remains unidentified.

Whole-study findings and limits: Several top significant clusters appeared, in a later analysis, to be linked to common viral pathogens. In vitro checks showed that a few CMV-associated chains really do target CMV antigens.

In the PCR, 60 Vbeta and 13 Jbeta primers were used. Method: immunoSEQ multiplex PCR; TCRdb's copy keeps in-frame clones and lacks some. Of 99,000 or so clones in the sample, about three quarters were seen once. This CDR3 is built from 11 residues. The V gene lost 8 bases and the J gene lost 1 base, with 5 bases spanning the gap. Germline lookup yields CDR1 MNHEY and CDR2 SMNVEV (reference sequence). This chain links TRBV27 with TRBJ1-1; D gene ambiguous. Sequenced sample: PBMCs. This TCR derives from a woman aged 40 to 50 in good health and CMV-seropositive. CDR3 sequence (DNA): TGTGCCAGCCGGGAGAACACTGAAGCTTTCTTT. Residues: CASRENTEAFF.